This T cell receptor (beta chain) was retrieved from a study of blood T cell repertoires in COVID-19. About the study: Italy, Spain and the United States were the sources of the convalescent and acute COVID-19 samples.

J lost 6 bases, V lost 4 bases, and 10 bases had no gene match. This CDR3 region has 15 residues. Germline CDR1 reads KGHSH; CDR2 reads LQKENI. Sequencing used immunoSEQ multiplex PCR; TCRdb keeps in-frame clones, though not all of them. The data hold roughly 220,000 clones, with 80% to 85% observed a single time. The receptor's source is a woman aged 80 or over with COVID-19, enrolled during active disease. The chain is built from TRBV18 and TRBJ2-7; TRBD1 matches 9 bases. The sequencing input was peripheral blood. The DNA for the CDR3 is TGTGCCAGCTCACTCGCCGGGACAGGGAGAAGCGAGCAGTACTTC. This codes for CASSLAGTGRSEQYF.